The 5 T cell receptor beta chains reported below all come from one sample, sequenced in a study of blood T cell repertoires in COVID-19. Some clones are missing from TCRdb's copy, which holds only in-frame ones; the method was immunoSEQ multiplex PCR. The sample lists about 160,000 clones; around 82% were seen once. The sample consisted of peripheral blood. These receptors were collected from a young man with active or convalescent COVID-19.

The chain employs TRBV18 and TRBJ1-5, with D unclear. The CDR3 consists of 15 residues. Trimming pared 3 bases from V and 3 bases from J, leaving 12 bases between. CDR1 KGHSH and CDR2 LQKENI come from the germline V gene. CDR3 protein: CASSPSGPANQPQHF. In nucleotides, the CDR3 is TGTGCCAGCTCACCCTCAGGCCCGGCCAATCAGCCCCAGCATTTT.

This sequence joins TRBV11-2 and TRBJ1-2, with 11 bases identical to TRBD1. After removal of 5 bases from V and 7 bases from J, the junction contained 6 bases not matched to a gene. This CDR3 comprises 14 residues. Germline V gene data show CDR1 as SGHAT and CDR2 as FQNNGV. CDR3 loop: CASSLGQGARGYTF. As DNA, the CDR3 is TGTGCCAGCAGCCTCGGACAGGGGGCGCGTGGCTACACCTTC.

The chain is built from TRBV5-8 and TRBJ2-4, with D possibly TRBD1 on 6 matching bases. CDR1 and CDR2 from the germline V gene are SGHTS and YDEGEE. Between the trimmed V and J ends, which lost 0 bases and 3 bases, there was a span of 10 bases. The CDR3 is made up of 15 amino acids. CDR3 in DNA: TGTGCCAGCAGCTTGGTCGACAGGAGCAAAAACATTCAGTACTTC. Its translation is CASSLVDRSKNIQYF.

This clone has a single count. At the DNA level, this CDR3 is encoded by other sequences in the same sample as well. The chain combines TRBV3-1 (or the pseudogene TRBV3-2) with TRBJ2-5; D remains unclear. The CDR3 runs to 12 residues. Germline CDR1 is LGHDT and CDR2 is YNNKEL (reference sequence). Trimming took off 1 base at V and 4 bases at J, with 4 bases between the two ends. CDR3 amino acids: CASSQVRETQYF. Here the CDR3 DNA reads TGTGCCAGCAGCCAAGTGCGAGAGACCCAGTACTTC.

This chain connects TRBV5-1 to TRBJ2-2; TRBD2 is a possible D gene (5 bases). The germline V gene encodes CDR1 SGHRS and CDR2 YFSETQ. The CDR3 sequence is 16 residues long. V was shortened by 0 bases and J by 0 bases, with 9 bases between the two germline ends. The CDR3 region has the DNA TGCGCCAGCAGCTTGGCCCCGGGGACGAACACCGGGGAGCTGTTTTTT. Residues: CASSLAPGTNTGELFF.